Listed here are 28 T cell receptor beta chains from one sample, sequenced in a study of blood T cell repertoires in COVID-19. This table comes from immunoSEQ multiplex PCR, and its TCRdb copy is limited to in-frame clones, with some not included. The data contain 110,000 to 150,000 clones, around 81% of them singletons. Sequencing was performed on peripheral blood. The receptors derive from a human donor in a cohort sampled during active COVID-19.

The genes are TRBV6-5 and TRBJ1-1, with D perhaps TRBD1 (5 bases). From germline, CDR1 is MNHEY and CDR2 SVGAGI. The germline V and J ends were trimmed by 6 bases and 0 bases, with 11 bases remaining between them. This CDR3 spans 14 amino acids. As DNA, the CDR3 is TGTGCCAGCAGACGACAGATCATGAACACTGAAGCTTTCTTT. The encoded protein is CASRRQIMNTEAFF.

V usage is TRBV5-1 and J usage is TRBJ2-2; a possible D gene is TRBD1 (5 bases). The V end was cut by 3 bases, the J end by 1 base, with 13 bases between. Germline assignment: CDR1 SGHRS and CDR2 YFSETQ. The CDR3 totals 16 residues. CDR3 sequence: CASSWAAQGNTGELFF. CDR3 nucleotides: TGCGCCAGCAGCTGGGCGGCCCAGGGGAACACCGGGGAGCTGTTTTTT.

CDR3 nucleotide sequence: TGTGCCAGCAGGGTTGGACTAGCAATGGCCGGGGAGCTGTTTTTT. It specifies CASRVGLAMAGELFF. The rearrangement uses TRBV11-2 and TRBJ2-2; 8 bases align to TRBD2. The trim removed 6 bases at V and 6 bases at J, leaving 9 bases unmatched. CDR3 length: 15 amino acids. Germline CDR1 SGHAT, CDR2 FQNNGV. The full variable domain, completed using reference TRBV11-2 and TRBJ2-2, is EAGVAQSPRYKIIEKRQSVAFWCNPISGHATLYWYQQILGQGPKLLIQFQNNGVVDDSQLPKDRFSAERLKGVDSTLKIQPAKLEDSAVYLCASRVGLAMAGELFFGEGSRLTVL.

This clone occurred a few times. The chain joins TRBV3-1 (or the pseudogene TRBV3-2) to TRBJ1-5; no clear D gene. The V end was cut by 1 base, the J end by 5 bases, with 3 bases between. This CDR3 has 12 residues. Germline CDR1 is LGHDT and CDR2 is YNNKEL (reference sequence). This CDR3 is CASSQGDQPQHF. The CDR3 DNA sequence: TGTGCCAGCAGCCAAGGAGATCAGCCCCAGCATTTT.

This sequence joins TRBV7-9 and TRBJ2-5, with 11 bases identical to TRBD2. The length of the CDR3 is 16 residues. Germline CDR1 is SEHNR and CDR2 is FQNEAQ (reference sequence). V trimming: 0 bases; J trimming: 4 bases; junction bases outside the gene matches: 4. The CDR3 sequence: CASSLALAGGRETQYF. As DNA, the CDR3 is TGTGCCAGCAGCTTAGCGCTAGCGGGAGGTCGAGAGACCCAGTACTTC. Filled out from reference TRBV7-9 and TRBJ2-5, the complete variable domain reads DTGVSQNPRHKITKRGQNVTFRCDPISEHNRLYWYRQTLGQGPEFLTYFQNEAQLEKSRLLSDRFSAERPKGSFSTLEIQRTEQGDSAMYLCASSLALAGGRETQYFGPGTRLLVL.

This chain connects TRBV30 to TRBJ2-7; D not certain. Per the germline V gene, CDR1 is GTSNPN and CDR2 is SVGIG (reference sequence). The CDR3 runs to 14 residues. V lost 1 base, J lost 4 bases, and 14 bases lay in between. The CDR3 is CAWSGGGRSYEQYF. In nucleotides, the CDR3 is TGTGCCTGGAGTGGAGGCGGTAGGTCGTACGAGCAGTACTTC.

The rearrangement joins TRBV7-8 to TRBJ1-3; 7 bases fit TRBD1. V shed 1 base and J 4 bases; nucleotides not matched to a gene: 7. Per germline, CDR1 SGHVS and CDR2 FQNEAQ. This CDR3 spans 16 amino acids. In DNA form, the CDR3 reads TGTGCCAGCAGCTTAGTAGGGACAGTGTCCGGAAACACCATATATTTT. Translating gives CASSLVGTVSGNTIYF.

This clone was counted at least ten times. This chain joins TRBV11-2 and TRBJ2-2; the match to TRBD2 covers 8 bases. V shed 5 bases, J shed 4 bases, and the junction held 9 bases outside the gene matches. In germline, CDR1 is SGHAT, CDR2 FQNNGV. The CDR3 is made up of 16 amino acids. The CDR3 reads CASSRQRGQITGELFF. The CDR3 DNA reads TGTGCCAGCAGCCGGCAGCGGGGGCAGATCACCGGGGAGCTGTTTTTT.

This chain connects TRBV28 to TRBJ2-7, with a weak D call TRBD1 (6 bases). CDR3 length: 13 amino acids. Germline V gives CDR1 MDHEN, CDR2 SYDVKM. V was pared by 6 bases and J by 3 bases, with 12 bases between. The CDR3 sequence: CASSTGPDYEQYF. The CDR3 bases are TGTGCCAGCAGCACAGGGCCCGACTACGAGCAGTACTTC.

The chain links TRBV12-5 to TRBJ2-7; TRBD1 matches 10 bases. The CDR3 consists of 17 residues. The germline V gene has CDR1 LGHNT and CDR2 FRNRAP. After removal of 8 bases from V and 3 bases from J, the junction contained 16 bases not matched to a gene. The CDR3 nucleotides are TGTGCTAGTTCCCCCATTGGCGGGACAGGGGACTTCTACGAGCAGTACTTC. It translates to CASSPIGGTGDFYEQYF.

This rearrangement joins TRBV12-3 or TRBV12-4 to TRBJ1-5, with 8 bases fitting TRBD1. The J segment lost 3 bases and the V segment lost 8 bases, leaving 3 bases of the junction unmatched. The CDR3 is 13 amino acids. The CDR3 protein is CASRTGINQPQHF. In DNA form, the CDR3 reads TGTGCCAGCCGGACAGGGATCAATCAGCCCCAGCATTTT.

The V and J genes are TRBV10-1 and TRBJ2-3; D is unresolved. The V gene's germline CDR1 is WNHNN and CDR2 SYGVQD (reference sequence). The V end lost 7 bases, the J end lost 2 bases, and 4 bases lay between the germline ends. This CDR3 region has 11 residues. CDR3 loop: CASTITDTQYF. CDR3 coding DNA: TGCGCCAGCACCATCACAGATACGCAGTATTTT.

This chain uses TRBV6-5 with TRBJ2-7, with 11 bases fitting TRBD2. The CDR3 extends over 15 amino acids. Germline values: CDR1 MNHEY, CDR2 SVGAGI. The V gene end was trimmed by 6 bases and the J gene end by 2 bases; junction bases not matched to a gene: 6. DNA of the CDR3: TGTGCCAGCAGACGGGGACTAGCGGAGACCTACGAGCAGTACTTC. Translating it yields CASRRGLAETYEQYF.

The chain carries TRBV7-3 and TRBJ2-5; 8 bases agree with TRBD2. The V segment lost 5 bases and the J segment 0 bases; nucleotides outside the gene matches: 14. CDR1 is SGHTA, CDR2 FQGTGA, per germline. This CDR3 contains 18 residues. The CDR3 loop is CASSPRTRQRGYQETQYF. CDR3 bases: TGTGCCAGCAGCCCCCGCACAAGGCAGCGGGGGTACCAAGAGACCCAGTACTTC.

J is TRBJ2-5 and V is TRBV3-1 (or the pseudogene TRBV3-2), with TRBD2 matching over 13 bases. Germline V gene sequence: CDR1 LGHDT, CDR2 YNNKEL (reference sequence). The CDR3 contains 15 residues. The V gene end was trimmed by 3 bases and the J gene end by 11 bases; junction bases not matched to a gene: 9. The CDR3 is CASSHRGTSGAAQYF. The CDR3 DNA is TGTGCCAGCAGCCATCGCGGGACTAGCGGGGCTGCTCAGTACTTC.

The CDR3 protein is CASRMGQVNEKLFF. The CDR3 nucleotides are TGTGCCAGTAGAATGGGACAGGTGAATGAAAAACTGTTTTTT. The J gene is TRBJ1-4, the V gene TRBV19; 8 bases line up with TRBD1. V lost 6 bases, J lost 5 bases, and 5 bases stayed unmatched. Germline V gene data show CDR1 as LNHDA and CDR2 as SQIVND (reference sequence). This CDR3 spans 14 amino acids.

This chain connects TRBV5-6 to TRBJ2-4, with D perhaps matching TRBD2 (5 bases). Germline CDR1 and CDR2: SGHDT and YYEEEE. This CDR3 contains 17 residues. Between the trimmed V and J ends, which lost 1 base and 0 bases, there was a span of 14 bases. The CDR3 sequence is CASSLRFRTLAKNIQYF. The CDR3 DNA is TGTGCCAGCAGCTTGCGTTTTAGGACTCTAGCCAAAAACATTCAGTACTTC.

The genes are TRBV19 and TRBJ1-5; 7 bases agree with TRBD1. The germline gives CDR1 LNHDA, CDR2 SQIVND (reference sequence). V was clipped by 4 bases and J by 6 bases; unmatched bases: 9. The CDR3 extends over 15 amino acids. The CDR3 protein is CASSNSDRVVQPQHF. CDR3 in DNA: TGTGCCAGTAGTAACTCCGACAGGGTAGTTCAGCCCCAGCATTTT.

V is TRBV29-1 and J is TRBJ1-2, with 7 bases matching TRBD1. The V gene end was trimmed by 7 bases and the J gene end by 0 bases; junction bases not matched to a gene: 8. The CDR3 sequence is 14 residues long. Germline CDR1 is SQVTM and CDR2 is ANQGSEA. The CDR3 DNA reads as TGCAGCGCGCACAGGGGCACCGCTAACTATGGCTACACCTTC. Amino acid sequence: CSAHRGTANYGYTF.

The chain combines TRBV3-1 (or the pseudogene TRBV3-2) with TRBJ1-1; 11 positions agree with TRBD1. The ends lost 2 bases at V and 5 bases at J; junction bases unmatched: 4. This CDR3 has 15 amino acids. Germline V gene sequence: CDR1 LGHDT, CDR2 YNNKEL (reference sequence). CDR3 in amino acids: CASSQLGTGGTEAFF. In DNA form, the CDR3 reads TGTGCCAGCAGCCAATTGGGGACAGGGGGGACTGAAGCTTTCTTT.

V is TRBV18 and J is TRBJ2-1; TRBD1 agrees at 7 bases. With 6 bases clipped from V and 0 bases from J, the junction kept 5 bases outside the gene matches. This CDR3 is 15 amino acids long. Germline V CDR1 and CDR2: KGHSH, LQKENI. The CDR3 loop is CASSNRQGSYNEQFF. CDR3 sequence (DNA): TGTGCCAGCTCGAACCGACAGGGCTCCTACAATGAGCAGTTCTTC.

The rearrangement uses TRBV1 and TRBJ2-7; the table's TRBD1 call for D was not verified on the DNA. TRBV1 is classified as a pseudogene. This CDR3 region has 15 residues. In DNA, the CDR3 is TGCACCACCCGTGACAGGGGGGCCCTTTACTACGAGCAGTACTTC. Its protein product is CTTRDRGALYYEQYF.

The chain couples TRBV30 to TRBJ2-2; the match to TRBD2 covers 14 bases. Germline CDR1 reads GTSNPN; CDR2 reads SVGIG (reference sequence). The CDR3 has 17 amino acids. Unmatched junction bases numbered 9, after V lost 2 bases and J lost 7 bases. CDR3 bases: TGTGCCTGGAGTCCCACGGGACTAGCGGGAGCTGGCGGGGAGCTGTTTTTT. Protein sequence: CAWSPTGLAGAGGELFF.

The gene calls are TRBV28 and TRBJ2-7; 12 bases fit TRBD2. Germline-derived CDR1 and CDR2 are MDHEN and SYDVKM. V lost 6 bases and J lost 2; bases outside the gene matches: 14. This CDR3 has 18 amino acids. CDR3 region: CASSPTSGSPEKPYEQYF. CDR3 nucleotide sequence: TGTGCCAGCAGCCCGACTAGCGGGAGCCCGGAGAAGCCCTACGAGCAGTACTTC.

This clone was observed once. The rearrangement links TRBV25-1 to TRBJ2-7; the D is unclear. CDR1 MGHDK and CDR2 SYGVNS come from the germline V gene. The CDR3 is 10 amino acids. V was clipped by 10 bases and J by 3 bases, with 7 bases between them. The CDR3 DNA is TGTGCCACCTACGACTACGAGCAGTACTTC. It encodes CATYDYEQYF.

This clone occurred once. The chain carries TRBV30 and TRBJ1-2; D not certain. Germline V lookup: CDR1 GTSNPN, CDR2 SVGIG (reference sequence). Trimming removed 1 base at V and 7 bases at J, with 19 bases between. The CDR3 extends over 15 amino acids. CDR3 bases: TGTGCCTGGAGTGGAGGGAGAGGGAGCGGGTTTGGCTACACCTTC. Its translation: CAWSGGRGSGFGYTF.

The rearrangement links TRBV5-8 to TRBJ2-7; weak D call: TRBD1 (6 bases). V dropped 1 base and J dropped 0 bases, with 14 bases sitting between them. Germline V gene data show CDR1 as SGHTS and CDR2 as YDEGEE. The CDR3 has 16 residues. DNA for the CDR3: TGTGCCAGCAGCTTGTTTAGGGGGTCCGTCTCCTACGAGCAGTACTTC. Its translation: CASSLFRGSVSYEQYF.

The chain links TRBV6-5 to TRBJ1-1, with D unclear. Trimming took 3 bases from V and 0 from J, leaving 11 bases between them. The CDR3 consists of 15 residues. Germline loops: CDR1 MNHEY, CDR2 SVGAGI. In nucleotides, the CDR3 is TGTGCCAGCAGTTATCTCCCTAATCTGAACACTGAAGCTTTCTTT. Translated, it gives CASSYLPNLNTEAFF.